Shown below are 2 T cell receptor beta chains from a single sample sequenced in a study of post-analysis software for immune sequencing data. Overall study findings and caveats: About five TRBV segments, including TRBV5-6, TRBV5-1 and TRBV20-1, were more frequent in patients than controls.

Included in the TCR beta cDNA libraries were unique molecular identifiers. TCRdb called the PCR reads again in MiXCR, with one record for every CDR3 protein. The sample includes approximately 730,000 distinct CDR3 sequences, about 45% of them seen just once. These receptors' targets are unknown. Specimen: blood. These receptors were taken from a girl aged 10 to 17 with multiple sclerosis.

This clonotype occurred many times. The chain is built from TRBV11-2 and TRBJ1-6; D not certain. V lost 6 bases, J lost 0 bases, and 15 bases lay in between. CDR1 is SGHAT, CDR2 FQNNGV, per germline. The CDR3 loop spans 17 amino acids. The CDR3 is CASRPNLSSSYNSPLHF. DNA of the CDR3: TGTGCCAGCAGACCCAATCTATCGAGCTCCTATAATTCACCCCTCCACTTT. Full variable domain (rest looked up from reference TRBV11-2 and TRBJ1-6): EAGVAQSPRYKIIEKRQSVAFWCNPISGHATLYWYQQILGQGPKLLIQFQNNGVVDDSQLPKDRFSAERLKGVDSTLKIQPAKLEDSAVYLCASRPNLSSSYNSPLHFGNGTRLTVT.

V gene TRBV20-1 combines with J gene TRBJ2-1; tentatively, D is TRBD2 (5 bases). With 3 bases removed from V and 3 bases from J, the gap between germline ends came to 9 bases. This CDR3 has 13 amino acids. Germline-derived CDR1 and CDR2 are DFQATT and SNEGSKA (reference sequence). The CDR3 DNA reads as TGCAGTGCTAGTGGGAGCCTCTACAATGAGCAGTTCTTC. It yields the protein CSASGSLYNEQFF.